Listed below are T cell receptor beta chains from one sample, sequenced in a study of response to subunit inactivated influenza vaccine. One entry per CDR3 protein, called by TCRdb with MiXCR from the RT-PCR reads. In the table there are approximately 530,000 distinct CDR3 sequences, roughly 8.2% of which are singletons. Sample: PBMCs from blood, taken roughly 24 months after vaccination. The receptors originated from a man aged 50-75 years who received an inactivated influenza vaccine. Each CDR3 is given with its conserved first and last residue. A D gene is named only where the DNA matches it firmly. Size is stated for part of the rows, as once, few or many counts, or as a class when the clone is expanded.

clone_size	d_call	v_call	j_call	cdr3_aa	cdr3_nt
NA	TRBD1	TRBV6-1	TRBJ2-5	CASRINRGSETQYF	TGTGCCAGCAGGATAAACAGGGGATCGGAGACCCAGTACTTC
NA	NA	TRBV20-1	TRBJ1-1	CSARVGGRVTEAFF	TGCAGTGCTAGAGTGGGGGGTCGAGTCACTGAAGCTTTCTTT
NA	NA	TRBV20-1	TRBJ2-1	CSARDLWESTNNEQFF	TGCAGTGCTAGAGATCTGTGGGAGAGTACAAACAATGAGCAGTTCTTC
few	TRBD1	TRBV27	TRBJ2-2	CASSLEPRGRAGELFF	TGTGCCAGCAGTTTGGAGCCGAGGGGGCGGGCCGGGGAGCTGTTTTTT
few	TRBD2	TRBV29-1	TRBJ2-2	CSVEDERGSNTGELFF	TGCAGCGTTGAAGACGAGCGGGGTTCGAACACCGGGGAGCTGTTTTTT
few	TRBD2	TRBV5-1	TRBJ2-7	CASSRTGTNYEQYF	TGCGCCAGCAGCCGCACCGGGACTAACTACGAGCAGTACTTC
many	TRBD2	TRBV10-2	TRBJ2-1	CASSEPRGGQLNEQFF	TGCGCCAGCAGTGAGCCGCGGGGGGGCCAGTTAAATGAGCAGTTCTTC
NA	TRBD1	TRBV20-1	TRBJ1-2	CSAKPSTQGARGYTF	TGCAGTGCCAAACCATCTACACAGGGGGCACGGGGCTACACCTTC
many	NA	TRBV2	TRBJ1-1	CASSERGVRTEAFF	TGTGCCAGCAGTGAACGGGGGGTGCGAACTGAAGCTTTCTTT
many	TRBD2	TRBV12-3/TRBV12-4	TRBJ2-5	CASSLTSGGQETQYF	TGTGCCAGCAGCTTAACCTCGGGGGGCCAAGAGACCCAGTACTTC
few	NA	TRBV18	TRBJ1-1	CASSPPMGVNTEAFF	TGTGCCAGCTCACCACCGATGGGGGTAAACACTGAAGCTTTCTTT
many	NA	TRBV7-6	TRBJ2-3	CASSLRRTLSGTDTQYF	TGTGCCAGCAGCCTGAGACGGACACTGTCGGGCACAGATACGCAGTATTTT
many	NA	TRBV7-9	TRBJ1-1	CASSQRSEAFF	TGTGCCAGCAGCCAGCGGTCTGAAGCTTTCTTT
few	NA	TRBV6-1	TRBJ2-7	CASSLEAGQTYEQYF	TGTGCCAGCAGTCTAGAAGCGGGACAAACCTACGAGCAGTACTTC
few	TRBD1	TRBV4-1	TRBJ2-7	CASSQGHRGQAYEQYF	TGCGCCAGCAGCCAAGGGCACCGGGGACAGGCCTACGAGCAGTACTTC
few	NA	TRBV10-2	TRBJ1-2	CASSEQGSTQYGYTF	TGCGCCAGCAGTGAGCAGGGTTCAACCCAGTATGGCTACACCTTC
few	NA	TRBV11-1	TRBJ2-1	CASSLGTATYNEQFF	TGTGCCAGCAGCTTAGGGACAGCTACCTACAATGAGCAGTTCTTC
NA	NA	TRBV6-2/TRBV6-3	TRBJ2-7	CASSYSWDPYEQYF	TGTGCCAGCAGTTACTCTTGGGATCCCTACGAGCAGTACTTC
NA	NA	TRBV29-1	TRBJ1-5	CSVSGTADSNQPQHF	TGCAGCGTTTCGGGGACGGCTGATAGCAATCAGCCCCAGCATTTT
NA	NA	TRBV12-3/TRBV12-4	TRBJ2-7	CASSLPGRLSYEQYF	TGTGCCAGCAGTTTACCGGGACGGTTATCCTACGAGCAGTACTTC
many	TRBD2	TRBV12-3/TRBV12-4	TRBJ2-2	CARKPSGRAGDTGELFF	TGTGCCAGGAAGCCCTCCGGGAGGGCCGGGGACACCGGGGAGCTGTTTTTT
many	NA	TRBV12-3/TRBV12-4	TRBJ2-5	CASSREETQYF	TGTGCCAGCAGCCGCGAAGAGACCCAGTACTTC
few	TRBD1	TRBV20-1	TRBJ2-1	CSARRGQGARYNEQFF	TGCAGTGCTAGAAGGGGACAGGGGGCGAGGTACAATGAGCAGTTCTTC
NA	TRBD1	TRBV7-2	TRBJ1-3	CASSLVEQGAVGNTIYF	TGTGCCAGCAGCTTAGTGGAGCAGGGGGCGGTAGGAAACACCATATATTTT
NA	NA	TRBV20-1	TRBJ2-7	CSADPGVRLRDEQYF	TGCAGTGCCGACCCGGGGGTAAGACTGAGGGACGAGCAGTACTTC
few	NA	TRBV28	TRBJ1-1	CASRRGFTEAFF	TGTGCCAGCAGAAGGGGTTTCACTGAAGCTTTCTTT
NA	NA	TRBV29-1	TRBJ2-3	CSVPTGDTQYF	TGCAGCGTTCCTACGGGAGATACGCAGTATTTT
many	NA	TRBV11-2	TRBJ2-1	CASSLFPGKANEQFF	TGTGCCAGCAGCTTATTCCCAGGGAAGGCCAATGAGCAGTTCTTC
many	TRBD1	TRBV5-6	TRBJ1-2	CASSLRGQGGYTF	TGTGCCAGCAGCTTGAGGGGGCAGGGTGGCTACACCTTC
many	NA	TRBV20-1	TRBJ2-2	CSALRAGNTGELFF	TGCAGTGCTCTCCGAGCAGGAAACACCGGGGAGCTGTTTTTT
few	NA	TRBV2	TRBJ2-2	CAIPKEGGELFF	TGTGCCATCCCTAAAGAGGGCGGGGAGCTGTTTTTT
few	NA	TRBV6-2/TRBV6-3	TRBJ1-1	CASSTRISNTEAFF	TGTGCCAGCAGTACTCGTATCTCGAACACTGAAGCTTTCTTT
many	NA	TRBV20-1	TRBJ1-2	CSALAGLRLTDGYTF	TGCAGTGCTCTAGCGGGGTTGAGGTTGACTGATGGCTACACCTTC
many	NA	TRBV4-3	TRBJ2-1	CASSQGAGPYNEQFF	TGCGCCAGCAGCCAAGGGGCTGGACCTTACAATGAGCAGTTCTTC
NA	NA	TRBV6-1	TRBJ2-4	CASMAENIQYF	TGTGCCAGCATGGCGGAAAACATTCAGTACTTC
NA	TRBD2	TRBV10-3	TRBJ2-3	CAITGRGDTQYF	TGTGCCATCACCGGGAGGGGCGATACGCAGTATTTT
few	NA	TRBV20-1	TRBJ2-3	CSARDPATSTDTQYF	TGCAGTGCTAGAGATCCGGCCACTAGCACAGATACGCAGTATTTT
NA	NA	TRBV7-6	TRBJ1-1	CASSSDQNTEAFF	TGTGCCAGCAGCTCCGACCAGAACACTGAAGCTTTCTTT
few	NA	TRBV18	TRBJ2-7	CASSPPGRPGEQYF	TGTGCCAGCTCACCACCTGGGCGTCCCGGGGAGCAGTACTTC
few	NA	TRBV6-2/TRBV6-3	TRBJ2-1	CASSFGIRNEQFF	TGTGCCAGCAGTTTCGGGATACGTAATGAGCAGTTCTTC
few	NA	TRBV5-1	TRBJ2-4	CASSLEGVGAKNIQYF	TGCGCCAGCAGCTTGGAGGGGGTAGGGGCCAAAAACATTCAGTACTTC
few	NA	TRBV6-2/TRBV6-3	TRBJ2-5	CASTGRRYQETQYF	TGTGCCAGTACGGGACGGCGGTACCAAGAGACCCAGTACTTC